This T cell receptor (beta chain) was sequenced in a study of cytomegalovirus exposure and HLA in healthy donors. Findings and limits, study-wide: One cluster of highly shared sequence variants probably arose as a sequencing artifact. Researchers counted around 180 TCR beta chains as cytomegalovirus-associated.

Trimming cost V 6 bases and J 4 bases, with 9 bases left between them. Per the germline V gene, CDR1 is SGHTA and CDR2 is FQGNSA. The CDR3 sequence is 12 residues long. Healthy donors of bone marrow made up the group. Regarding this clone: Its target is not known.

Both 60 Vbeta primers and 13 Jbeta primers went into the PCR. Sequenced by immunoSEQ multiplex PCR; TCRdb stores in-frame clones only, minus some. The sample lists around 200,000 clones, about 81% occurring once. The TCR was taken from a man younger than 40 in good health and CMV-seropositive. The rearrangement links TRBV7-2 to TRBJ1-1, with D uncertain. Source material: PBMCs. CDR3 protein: CASRTGTTEAFF. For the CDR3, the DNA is TGTGCCAGCAGGACGGGAACCACTGAAGCTTTCTTT.